Listed below are T cell receptor beta chains from one sample, sequenced in a study of regulatory T cells in long-lasting Graves disease. One entry per CDR3 protein, called by TCRdb with MiXCR from the multiplex PCR reads. The sample gives around 460,000 distinct CDR3 sequences, around a fifth of which show up once; roughly 7.1% is in the top ten. The specimen comprised peripheral blood mononuclear cells (PBMCs), sampled when the disease was refractory, from a patient treated with antithyroid drugs. These receptors were collected from a female donor with Graves disease. Both conserved end residues are part of each CDR3. Fields, in order: D gene, clone size, J gene, V gene, CDR3 DNA, CDR3 protein. The D gene is left open where the match is weak. Size is stated for part of the rows, as once, few or many counts, or as a class when the clone is expanded.

d_call: NA
clone_size: many
j_call: TRBJ2-5
v_call: TRBV11-2
cdr3_nt: TGTGCCAGCAGCTTAGTTGACCCCTCGCTGGGGACCCAGTACTTC
cdr3_aa: CASSLVDPSLGTQYF

d_call: NA
clone_size: NA
j_call: TRBJ2-3
v_call: TRBV28
cdr3_nt: TGTGCCAGCAGCCCCCCGGGGGGCAAGGCAGATACGCAGTATTTT
cdr3_aa: CASSPPGGKADTQYF

d_call: NA
clone_size: NA
j_call: TRBJ1-6
v_call: TRBV6-4
cdr3_nt: TGTGCCAGCCTAGGGTCCCTTAGCGGGGACAAGGGGAATTCACCCCTCCACTTT
cdr3_aa: CASLGSLSGDKGNSPLHF

d_call: NA
clone_size: NA
j_call: TRBJ2-2
v_call: TRBV12-3/TRBV12-4
cdr3_nt: TGTGCCAGCAGCCCACCCCGACTAGCCGGGGAGCTGTTTTTT
cdr3_aa: CASSPPRLAGELFF

d_call: NA
clone_size: NA
j_call: TRBJ1-2
v_call: TRBV3-1
cdr3_nt: TGTGCCAGCAGCCAATCGGAGATCCAAGGGTATGGCTACACCTTC
cdr3_aa: CASSQSEIQGYGYTF

d_call: NA
clone_size: many
j_call: TRBJ1-1
v_call: TRBV6-1
cdr3_nt: TGTGCCAGCAGGTATACAGGAAAGGCTGAAGCTTTCTTT
cdr3_aa: CASRYTGKAEAFF

d_call: NA
clone_size: few
j_call: TRBJ1-2
v_call: TRBV9
cdr3_nt: TGTGCCAGCAGCCCGGGACGGACTACCTCTAACTATGGCTACACCTTC
cdr3_aa: CASSPGRTTSNYGYTF

d_call: NA
clone_size: NA
j_call: TRBJ1-5
v_call: TRBV2
cdr3_nt: TGTGCCAGCAGTGATAAGACAGCCCCGTTAAGGCCCCAGCATTTT
cdr3_aa: CASSDKTAPLRPQHF

d_call: NA
clone_size: many
j_call: TRBJ2-1
v_call: TRBV6-2/TRBV6-3
cdr3_nt: TGTGCCAGCAGCTTTTACAATGAGCAGTTCTTC
cdr3_aa: CASSFYNEQFF

d_call: NA
clone_size: many
j_call: TRBJ1-4
v_call: TRBV14
cdr3_nt: TGTGCCAGCAGCCAATCAACAACTAATGAAAAACTGTTTTTT
cdr3_aa: CASSQSTTNEKLFF

d_call: TRBD1
clone_size: many
j_call: TRBJ1-2
v_call: TRBV28
cdr3_nt: TGTGCCAGCCGACAGGGCGGCTATGGCTACACCTTC
cdr3_aa: CASRQGGYGYTF

d_call: TRBD1
clone_size: NA
j_call: TRBJ2-3
v_call: TRBV28
cdr3_nt: TGTGCCAGCAATACAGGGGGCGCGGGCACAGATACGCAGTATTTT
cdr3_aa: CASNTGGAGTDTQYF

d_call: NA
clone_size: many
j_call: TRBJ1-2
v_call: TRBV27
cdr3_nt: TGTGCCAGCAAACCCCGGGGAAGGACAGTCTATGGCTACACCTTC
cdr3_aa: CASKPRGRTVYGYTF

d_call: NA
clone_size: few
j_call: TRBJ1-2
v_call: TRBV27
cdr3_nt: TGTGCCAGCAGTCCACGGGGGTTTGGCTACACCTTC
cdr3_aa: CASSPRGFGYTF

d_call: NA
clone_size: few
j_call: TRBJ1-5
v_call: TRBV27
cdr3_nt: TGTGCCAGCAGTTTAGGGACTGACTATAGCAATCAGCCCCAGCATTTT
cdr3_aa: CASSLGTDYSNQPQHF

d_call: NA
clone_size: many
j_call: TRBJ1-4
v_call: TRBV27
cdr3_nt: TGTGCCAGCAGCCCTAGGGGAGGAGGTGAAAAACTGTTTTTT
cdr3_aa: CASSPRGGGEKLFF

d_call: TRBD1
clone_size: few
j_call: TRBJ1-2
v_call: TRBV30
cdr3_nt: TGTGCCTGGAGTGGGACAGGCTATGGCTACACCTTC
cdr3_aa: CAWSGTGYGYTF

d_call: TRBD1
clone_size: NA
j_call: TRBJ2-5
v_call: TRBV20-1
cdr3_nt: TGCAGTGCCCTCCCGGGCAGGGGGGAGACCCAGTACTTC
cdr3_aa: CSALPGRGETQYF

d_call: TRBD1
clone_size: NA
j_call: TRBJ2-7
v_call: TRBV20-1
cdr3_nt: TGCAGTGCCCCAGGGACAGGCGGACGGTACGAGCAGTACTTC
cdr3_aa: CSAPGTGGRYEQYF

d_call: NA
clone_size: many
j_call: TRBJ1-1
v_call: TRBV5-1
cdr3_nt: TGCGCCAGCAGCTTGGTTACGAACACTGAAGCTTTCTTT
cdr3_aa: CASSLVTNTEAFF

d_call: NA
clone_size: many
j_call: TRBJ2-7
v_call: TRBV28
cdr3_nt: TGTGCCAGCGGCGTGACCAGGGTTTACGAGCAGTACTTC
cdr3_aa: CASGVTRVYEQYF

d_call: NA
clone_size: few
j_call: TRBJ2-3
v_call: TRBV28
cdr3_nt: TGTGCCAGCAGCCTTGGACAGGGAGGGAATACGCAGTATTTT
cdr3_aa: CASSLGQGGNTQYF

d_call: TRBD1
clone_size: many
j_call: TRBJ1-4
v_call: TRBV28
cdr3_nt: TGTGCCAGCAGTTCTAGACTCAGACAGGGAAGGGGTGAAAAACTGTTTTTT
cdr3_aa: CASSSRLRQGRGEKLFF

d_call: NA
clone_size: NA
j_call: TRBJ2-4
v_call: TRBV20-1
cdr3_nt: TGCAGTGCTAGAGAAGCCCCCGCCATGGTGAGGGGCCCTAGAGACATTCAGTACTTC
cdr3_aa: CSAREAPAMVRGPRDIQYF

d_call: NA
clone_size: few
j_call: TRBJ1-5
v_call: TRBV3-1
cdr3_nt: TGTGCCAGCAGCGAATACAGCAATCAGCCCCAGCATTTT
cdr3_aa: CASSEYSNQPQHF